One T cell receptor beta chain is described in this entry. There are a few counts of this clonotype. Its specific antigen is unknown. No clone much larger than this one lies a single base away; base qualities are absent. This sample was included in a study of blood T cells in healthy people across ages (dated by TCRdb to between 2014 and 2017). General notes on the study: In model experiments, template switching captured roughly one uniquely barcoded TCR beta cDNA molecule for every two T cells. The study measured age-related changes in TCR beta repertoire diversity using deep sequencing normalized with unique cDNA molecular identifiers. The donors were divided into four age groups: young (average around 15 years), middle-aged (around 37), aged (under 70) and long-lived (about 90). The study analyzed two additional independent replicas of 1 million unique cDNA reads from the same blood draw for two donors, one aged 18 to 29 and one aged 80 or older.

The method behind the library was 5' RACE. Sequencer: Illumina HiSeq 2500. A second 7 to 11 cycle PCR used a sample-barcoded 5' primer and a J-beta primer mix. A unique molecular identifier was introduced onto each TCR beta cDNA molecule by a template-switch 5' adaptor carrying 12 random nucleotides. Each sample yielded at least 2.5 million CDR3-containing paired-end reads. All of the RNA was converted into first-strand cDNA using the Mint cDNA synthesis kit, with a TRBC-specific oligonucleotide serving as the primer. All cDNA was treated with uracil-DNA glycosylase and then went through a first 18-cycle PCR with the universal primers M1SS and BC2_uni_R. Per the authors' processing: For normalization, 1 million high-quality reads were randomly selected from each sample, with every read carrying a distinct molecular identifier. Instead of being binned into consensus sequences, reads with shared molecular identifiers were discarded. MiTCR, with a Q25 quality threshold and the strictest error-elimination algorithm, was used for CDR3 identification, clonotype clustering and error correction. A nonparametric unseen species model with Euler transformation was used to estimate lower-bound total TCR beta diversity. The public reads were reprocessed in TCRdb via fastp at Q25 and MiXCR, keeping in-frame beta chains. Identical CDR3 proteins give one entry, which carries the most common genes and DNA. These V and J calls are TCRdb output, not the study's own analysis. The sample includes about 800,000 distinct CDR3 sequences, with around a quarter observed a single time. Jointly, the top ten make up under 4.5% of the sample.

Per the germline V gene (reference sequence), SEHNR is the CDR1 and FQNEAQ is the CDR2. From the cysteine up to the phenylalanine, the CDR3 has a length of 14 residues. CDR3 DNA is the only sequence kept; it has 42 bases, read in frame from the first base. The junction carries 9 bases between V and J, which are trimmed by 5 bases and 0 bases respectively. General conclusions and limits of the study: Compared with the aged group, the long-lived group had more naive CD4+ T cells, fewer expanded clones and increased TCR diversity, suggesting age selection. Since profiling was done on bulk unsorted PBMCs, naive and antigen-experienced compartments could not be conclusively compared. Observed TCR beta diversity per million T cells fell roughly linearly with age, and a significant reduction was already apparent by age about 36. Observed TCR beta diversity correlated strongly with the percentage of naive T cells measured by flow cytometry. Donor CMV infection status was unknown, potentially confounding age-related changes in expanded clonotypes. Estimates of total diversity based on one million sequenced T cells were regarded as lower bounds and as underestimates.

The donors were 40 or so Caucasian individuals from Russia, aged roughly 6 to 100 years, who were systemically healthy. Each donor gave around 9.5 milliliters of peripheral blood, collected into EDTA-treated Vacutainer tubes. Ficoll-Paque density-gradient centrifugation was used to isolate PBMCs, with at least 6.5 million per sample. Total RNA was extracted from PBMCs with Trizol reagent, with at least 5 micrograms obtained per sample. For every donor, an aliquot of PBMCs went through flow cytometry to measure the percentages of naive CD45RAhigh/CD27high T cells. The data also belong to a second study, concerning T cells of mothers and their children. The second study reports: Nine systemically healthy Caucasian individuals, comprising three mothers and their six children, were included as donors. cDNA synthesis used all of the extracted RNA, with about 1.5 ug of RNA in each 15 ul reaction. In the second PCR, the M1S primer added sample barcodes and 2-4 random nucleotides. Each mother yielded over 8 million TCR beta CDR3 reads and each child some 3 million reads. Thymic selection shapes the output of TCR recombination in a similar way in related and unrelated pairs, and inherited differences have a minor effect. Normalized repertoire overlap was always found to be slightly, but never significantly, higher in related mother-child pairs than in unrelated mother-child pairs. No persistent microchimeric T cell clones were detected, at a sensitivity of roughly 93 clones per million clonotypes. To look for features that set related mother-child pairs apart from unrelated individuals, the researchers ran deep NGS to compare the TCR beta repertoires of mothers and children. Mothers averaged about 40 +/- 4 years of age and children averaged about 10 +/- 4 years. After adapter ligation with NEBNext reagents, the libraries were sequenced on Illumina HiSeq 2000 with 100+100 nt paired-end reads. To prevent cross-contamination, the mother and child libraries were prepared a month apart and were sequenced in separate runs. For each donor, between roughly 500,000 and 2,100,000 distinct TCR beta clonotypes were identified. Naive TCR beta clonotypes were estimated from low-frequency clonotypes matched to each donor's FACS-determined naive share, without sorting.

The rearranged segments are TRBV7-9 and TRBJ2-3; TRBD2 is a possible D gene, resting on 5 matching bases. The receptor's source is a boy between 10 and 17 years old in good health. Input material: blood. The CDR3 in this case is CASSPWESTDTQYF. The base sequence is TGTGCCAGCAGCCCGTGGGAGAGCACAGATACGCAGTATTTT.